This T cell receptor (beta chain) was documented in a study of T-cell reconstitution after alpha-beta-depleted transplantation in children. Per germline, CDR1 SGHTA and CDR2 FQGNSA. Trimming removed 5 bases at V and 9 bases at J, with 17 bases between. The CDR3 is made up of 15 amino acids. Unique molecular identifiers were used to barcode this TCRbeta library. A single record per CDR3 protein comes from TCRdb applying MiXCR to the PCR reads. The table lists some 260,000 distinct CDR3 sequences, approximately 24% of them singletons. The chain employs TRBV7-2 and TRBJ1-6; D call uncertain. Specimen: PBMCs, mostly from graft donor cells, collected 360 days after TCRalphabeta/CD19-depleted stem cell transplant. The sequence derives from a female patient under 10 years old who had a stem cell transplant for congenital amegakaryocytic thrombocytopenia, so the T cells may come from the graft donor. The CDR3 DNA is TGTGCCAGCAGCGATTCGGGCAGAAGTTCTTCACCCCTCCACTTT. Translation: CASSDSGRSSSPLHF.